This T cell receptor beta chain came from a study of CD8+CD57+ T cells in acquired aplastic anemia. This clonotype has just a few counts. Its antigen is still unknown. Given a much more abundant clone one base away, this may be a read error. Study observations and caveats: Between the patient and control groups, CD8+ Simpson's diversity did not differ significantly.

All sequencing subjects had displayed CD8+CD57+ cell expansion on flow cytometry. CDR3 and TCR beta VDJ profiling relied on genomic DNA as the template. Each CDR3 protein is one row after TCRdb ran MiXCR on the reads. This table has around 430,000 distinct CDR3 sequences, less than 35% appearing once. This receptor was identified in a human donor with aplastic anemia. The sample taken for sequencing was sorted CD4+, CD8+, or CD8+CD57+ T cells (not recorded which) from PBMCs.

CDR3 sequence (DNA): TGTGCCAGCAGCGTACGGGGGGGCGATTCACCCCTCCACTTT. This encodes CASSVRGGDSPLHF. V is TRBV25-1 and J is TRBJ1-6; D possibly corresponds to TRBD1 (6 bases). Germline V gives CDR1 MGHDK, CDR2 SYGVNS. V dropped 6 bases and J dropped 8 bases, with 14 bases sitting between them. CDR3 length: 14 amino acids.